This TCR beta chain derives from a study of T cells after posttransplantation cyclophosphamide. Study observations and caveats: Donor-recipient repertoire similarity was low at 1-2 months, rising over year one. Blood and skin or GI T cell repertoires showed limited TRB overlap. Recipient CMV seropositivity and CMV reactivation strongly tracked TRB clonality.

Germline-derived CDR1 and CDR2 are MNHEY and SMNVEV (reference sequence). This CDR3 is 17 amino acids long. Germline trimming cut 3 bases from V and 1 base from J; bases unmatched to any gene: 10. To note about this clone: As yet, its antigen is unknown.

The data were produced by immunoSEQ multiplex PCR, yet TCRdb's version contains in-frame clones alone and is incomplete. Among around 7,100 clones listed, almost 75% were seen once. Cyclophosphamide on days +3 and +4 followed busulfan-fludarabine conditioning and a marrow graft. The sample here was PBMCs, taken approximately 1,400 days after allogeneic stem cell transplant with posttransplant cyclophosphamide. This TCR came from a male patient between 25 and 39 years old who received an allogeneic stem cell transplant from a related donor, was CMV-positive, and had acute GVHD only. Some T cells may have originated in the graft donor. The chain links TRBV27 to TRBJ2-5, with 8 bases lining up with TRBD2. This CDR3 is CASSFTGGSLIQETQYF. The CDR3 DNA follows: TGTGCCAGCAGTTTTACGGGAGGGAGTTTAATCCAAGAGACCCAGTACTTC.